Listed here are 25 T cell receptor beta chains from one sample, sequenced in a study of control samples from healthy donors and cancer patients. Some clones are missing from TCRdb's copy, which holds only in-frame ones; the method was immunoSEQ multiplex PCR. Among 180,000 or so clones listed, around 92% were seen once. Sequencing was performed on blood. The receptors originated from a young woman in good health.

This clone has just a few counts. The V call is TRBV29-1, the J call TRBJ2-5, with 14 bases aligning to TRBD2. Trimming at V came to 5 bases and at J to 3 bases, leaving 11 bases not matched to a gene. CDR1 and CDR2 (germline): SQVTM, ANQGSEA. The CDR3 loop spans 17 amino acids. CDR3 bases: TGCAGCGTTCAAGGACTAGCGGGAGGTGGAAGGGAAGAGACCCAGTACTTC. This codes for CSVQGLAGGGREETQYF.

V gene TRBV29-1 combines with J gene TRBJ1-1; 8 bases match TRBD1. Germline V lookup: CDR1 SQVTM, CDR2 ANQGSEA. This CDR3 contains 13 residues. V gave up 3 bases and J gave up 5 bases; unmatched junction bases: 5. The CDR3 here is CSVDRGRGTEAFF. The CDR3 nucleotides read TGCAGCGTTGACAGGGGGCGGGGGACTGAAGCTTTCTTT.

The chain joins TRBV28 to TRBJ2-7; maybe TRBD2 (6 bases). The CDR3 is 14 amino acids. Germline V lookup: CDR1 MDHEN, CDR2 SYDVKM. Between the trimmed V and J ends, which lost 3 bases and 0 bases, there was a span of 9 bases. The CDR3 protein is CASSFGRGSYEQYF. CDR3 bases: TGTGCCAGCAGTTTCGGGAGAGGCTCCTACGAGCAGTACTTC.

This chain links TRBV12-5 with TRBJ2-1, with 12 bases that match TRBD2. The ends lost 7 bases at V and 5 bases at J; junction bases unmatched: 9. Germline assignment: CDR1 LGHNT and CDR2 FRNRAP. The CDR3 covers 16 residues. CDR3 nucleotides: TGTGCTAGTGCCCCCCCGCTAGCGGGAGGGAACAATGAGCAGTTCTTC. Translated: CASAPPLAGGNNEQFF. Together with reference TRBV12-5 and TRBJ2-1, the CDR3 gives the full variable domain: DARVTQTPRHKVTEMGQEVTMRCQPILGHNTVFWYRQTMMQGLELLAYFRNRAPLDDSGMPKDRFSAEMPDATLATLKIQPSEPRDSAVYFCASAPPLAGGNNEQFFGPGTRLTVL.

The chain carries TRBV6-1 and TRBJ1-1, with D perhaps TRBD1 (6 bases). The germline V gene has CDR1 MNHNS and CDR2 SASEGT. The V end lost 2 bases, the J end lost 2 bases, and 12 bases lay between the germline ends. The CDR3 covers 15 residues. In DNA, the CDR3 is TGTGCCAGCAGTGAACGCAGGGGAAGAAACACTGAAGCTTTCTTT. Its translation: CASSERRGRNTEAFF.

This clone turned up a few times. The chain carries TRBV19 and TRBJ1-5, with a possible D match to TRBD1 (5 bases). V was trimmed by 4 bases and J by 0 bases, leaving 10 bases between them. CDR3 length equals 15 residues. Germline CDR1 reads LNHDA; CDR2 reads SQIVND (reference sequence). CDR3 amino acids: CASSTHGASNQPQHF. The DNA of the CDR3 is TGTGCCAGTAGTACGCACGGGGCTAGCAATCAGCCCCAGCATTTT.

CDR3 residues: CASSLVRSGRGTGELFF. CDR3 DNA sequence: TGTGCCAGCAGCTTAGTGCGGAGCGGGAGGGGCACCGGGGAGCTGTTTTTT. The V call is TRBV7-2, the J call TRBJ2-2; 10 nucleotides agree with TRBD2. There are 17 residues in the CDR3. V trimming: 1 base; J trimming: 4 bases; junction bases outside the gene matches: 6. The V gene's germline CDR1 is SGHTA and CDR2 FQGNSA.

The V and J genes are TRBV12-3 or TRBV12-4 and TRBJ2-7, with D possibly being TRBD2 (6 bases). The CDR3 extends over 12 amino acids. Deletions cut 5 bases from V and 8 bases from J, with 13 bases between. This CDR3 reads CASSVTSLKQYF. The CDR3 bases are TGTGCCAGCAGTGTGACTAGTCTCAAGCAGTACTTC.

This clone was seen a single time. This chain uses TRBV7-9 with TRBJ2-4, with 7 bases lining up with TRBD2. The CDR3 is made up of 14 amino acids. Germline V gene data show CDR1 as SEHNR and CDR2 as FQNEAQ (reference sequence). J lost 4 bases, V lost 0 bases, and 0 bases had no gene match. CDR3 in amino acids: CASSLAGGKNIQYF. Here the CDR3 DNA reads TGTGCCAGCAGCTTAGCGGGAGGGAAAAACATTCAGTACTTC.

This sequence joins TRBV9 and TRBJ2-1, with TRBD2 matching 12 bases. The CDR3 has 15 residues. Trimming at V came to 4 bases and at J to 3 bases, leaving 2 bases not matched to a gene. The V gene's germline CDR1 is SGDLS and CDR2 YYNGEE. Written as DNA, the CDR3 is TGTGCCAGCAGCCAACTAGCGGGAGGCTACAATGAGCAGTTCTTC. Translating it yields CASSQLAGGYNEQFF.

The genes are TRBV28 and TRBJ1-5, with a possible D match to TRBD1 (5 bases). This CDR3 contains 15 residues. The ends were cut back, 5 bases at V and 3 bases at J, with 14 bases in the middle. CDR1 MDHEN and CDR2 SYDVKM come from the germline V gene. CDR3 in amino acids: CASSGPGSANQPQHF. The DNA of the CDR3 is TGTGCCAGCAGTGGACCAGGGTCGGCCAATCAGCCCCAGCATTTT.

This clone has just one count. The chain has TRBV27 and TRBJ1-1, with TRBD1 identical over 9 bases. The length of the CDR3 is 16 residues. CDR1 is MNHEY, CDR2 SMNVEV, per germline (reference sequence). J gave up 1 base and V 5 bases, and 8 bases lay outside the gene matches. The CDR3 loop is CASSPGTGWANTEAFF. Written as DNA, the CDR3 is TGTGCCAGCAGTCCGGGGACAGGGTGGGCGAACACTGAAGCTTTCTTT.

The chain has TRBV7-9 and TRBJ1-4; D remains ambiguous. The CDR3 sequence is 15 residues long. Looked up from germline, CDR1 is SEHNR and CDR2 is FQNEAQ (reference sequence). Trimming stripped 1 base from V and 0 bases from J, with 6 bases between. The CDR3 spells CASSLVVSTNEKLFF. The CDR3 region has the DNA TGTGCCAGCAGCTTAGTGGTTTCAACTAATGAAAAACTGTTTTTT.

This clone has a handful of counts. The V call is TRBV10-3, the J call TRBJ2-7; D is possibly TRBD1 (6 bases). There are 12 residues in the CDR3. Germline V gene lookup returns CDR1 ENHRY and CDR2 SYGVKD. The ends were cut back, 2 bases at V and 4 bases at J, with 6 bases in the middle. CDR3 coding DNA: TGTGCCATCAGTGAGACAGGGTACGAGCAGTACTTC. Translated, it gives CAISETGYEQYF.

This clone has only one observation. The V call is TRBV12-5, the J call TRBJ2-1, with D possibly TRBD1 on 5 matching bases. V was pared by 3 bases and J by 7 bases, with 7 bases between. The germline CDR1 and CDR2 sequences are LGHNT and FRNRAP. There are 12 residues in the CDR3. The CDR3 bases are TGTGCTAGTGGTTTACCAGGGAATGAGCAGTTCTTC. Protein: CASGLPGNEQFF.

V gene TRBV28 combines with J gene TRBJ2-7; D may be TRBD1 (6 bases). The CDR3 consists of 14 residues. V lost 6 bases and J lost 1, with 13 bases in between. Germline CDR1 MDHEN, CDR2 SYDVKM. CDR3 coding DNA: TGTGCCAGCAGACCGACAGGATCTTCCTACGAGCAGTACTTC. Amino acids: CASRPTGSSYEQYF.

The rearrangement joins TRBV14 to TRBJ2-4, with TRBD2 identical over 7 bases. Trimming removed 2 bases from V and 7 bases from J; junction bases left unmatched: 5. Germline V CDR1 and CDR2: SGHDN, FVKESK. The CDR3 covers 14 residues. The CDR3 DNA reads TGTGCCAGCAGCCAAACAGCGGGGACGAACATTCAGTACTTC. The encoded protein is CASSQTAGTNIQYF.

The chain uses TRBV30 and TRBJ2-1; 9 positions agree with TRBD2. V lost 0 bases, J lost 5 bases, and 2 bases stayed unmatched. CDR1 GTSNPN and CDR2 SVGIG come from the germline V gene (reference sequence). This CDR3 contains 14 residues. CDR3 amino acids: CAWSVGLANNEQFF. CDR3 nucleotides: TGTGCCTGGAGTGTAGGACTAGCGAACAATGAGCAGTTCTTC. The whole variable domain, remainder taken from reference TRBV30 and TRBJ2-1, is SQTIHQWPATLVQPVGSPLSLECTVEGTSNPNLYWYRQAAGRGLQLLFYSVGIGQISSEVPQNLSASRPQDRQFILSSKKLLLSDSGFYLCAWSVGLANNEQFFGPGTRLTVL.

This clone was counted once. This chain links TRBV28 with TRBJ2-7; 9 nucleotides match TRBD1. The J segment lost 3 bases and the V segment lost 7 bases, leaving 7 bases of the junction unmatched. CDR1 is MDHEN, CDR2 SYDVKM, per germline. The CDR3 spans 14 residues. In DNA form, the CDR3 reads TGTGCCAGCATCGGGACAGGGATGGACTACGAGCAGTACTTC. Its protein is CASIGTGMDYEQYF.

The chain has TRBV6-5 and TRBJ2-7; 7 bases align to TRBD1. V lost 7 bases and J lost 0; bases outside the gene matches: 9. CDR3 size: 15 residues. Germline-derived CDR1 and CDR2 are MNHEY and SVGAGI. The CDR3 protein is CASKAGGRSSYEQYF. In DNA, the CDR3 is TGTGCCAGCAAAGCAGGGGGTCGTTCCTCCTACGAGCAGTACTTC.

The V call is TRBV28, the J call TRBJ2-6; D gene uncertain. The germline CDR1 and CDR2 sequences are MDHEN and SYDVKM. The CDR3 consists of 15 residues. V was clipped by 4 bases and J by 2 bases, with 9 bases between them. In DNA form, the CDR3 reads TGTGCCAGCAGTTACCGACACGCTGGGGCCAACGTCCTGACTTTC. This encodes CASSYRHAGANVLTF.

The chain joins TRBV28 to TRBJ2-3, with D perhaps given as TRBD1 or TRBD2 (5 bases each). The V and J ends lost 8 bases and 2 bases respectively, with 11 bases between them. This CDR3 comprises 13 residues. Germline V gene data show CDR1 as MDHEN and CDR2 as SYDVKM. In DNA form, the CDR3 reads TGTGCCAGCGAGAGGGGTGACACAGATACGCAGTATTTT. Its translation: CASERGDTDTQYF. Full variable domain (remainder filled in from reference TRBV28 and TRBJ2-3): DVKVTQSSRYLVKRTGEKVFLECVQDMDHENMFWYRQDPGLGLRLIYFSYDVKMKEKGDIPEGYSVSREKKERFSLILESASTNQTSMYLCASERGDTDTQYFGPGTRLTVL.

The V call is TRBV19, the J call TRBJ2-3; D may be TRBD1 or TRBD2 (6 bases each). V shed 7 bases and J shed 6 bases, with 14 bases lying between them. CDR1 is LNHDA and CDR2 is SQIVND in the germline V gene (reference sequence). CDR3 length: 13 residues. CDR3: CASTTRGADTQYF. The CDR3 DNA reads TGTGCCAGTACCACTAGGGGGGCGGATACGCAGTATTTT.

The chain carries TRBV29-1 and TRBJ1-1; D gene unclear. V shed 6 bases and J shed 1 base, with 12 bases lying between them. Germline V gives CDR1 SQVTM, CDR2 ANQGSEA. The length of the CDR3 is 13 residues. The DNA of the CDR3 is TGCAGCGTAGGCTACATAGGGAACACTGAAGCTTTCTTT. It codes for CSVGYIGNTEAFF.

The table lists this clone with a few counts. The chain joins TRBV19 to TRBJ2-2; 16 nucleotides line up with TRBD2. The germline CDR1 and CDR2 sequences are LNHDA and SQIVND (reference sequence). This CDR3 is 16 amino acids long. After removal of 8 bases from V and 6 bases from J, the junction contained 6 bases not matched to a gene. This CDR3 reads CASGGTSGGAAGELFF. In DNA, the CDR3 is TGTGCCAGTGGCGGGACTAGCGGGGGGGCGGCCGGGGAGCTGTTTTTT.